The sequence of this T cell receptor beta chain was determined in a study of blood T cells in healthy people across ages. Next came a second PCR, run for roughly 6 to 11 cycles, which used a sample-barcoded 5' primer along with a J-beta primer mix. From the 5' RACE reads, TCRdb called clonotypes with MiXCR, one entry per CDR3 protein. Of about 1.1 million distinct CDR3 sequences in the sample, less than 45% were seen once. Study findings and constraints: Older age coincided with a roughly linear decline in TCR beta diversity per million T cells.

Points on this clonotype: Its specificity is unknown.

Losses at the gene ends were 4 bases for V and 3 bases for J; bases not matched to a gene: 6. The CDR3 consists of 14 residues. Germline assignment: CDR1 DFQATT and CDR2 SNEGSKA (reference sequence). Source material: blood. The sequence derives from a man aged 18 to 29 in good health. The chain combines TRBV20-1 with TRBJ2-3; 8 bases fit TRBD2. Here the CDR3 reads CSATGASGTDTQYF. The DNA of the CDR3 is TGCAGTGCTACGGGGGCTAGCGGGACAGATACGCAGTATTTT.